This TCR beta chain was identified during a study of CD8 T cells in ankylosing spondylitis. Study findings and constraints: It appeared that ankylosing spondylitis blood was characterized by a TCR beta motif of seven or eight highly homologous variants. Reported data indicate significant enrichment of disease-linked clones within matched ankylosing spondylitis synovial fluid.

Concerning this clonotype itself: Its matching antigen is unknown.

The V and J ends lost 2 bases and 2 bases respectively, with 16 bases between them. This CDR3 has 15 residues. CDR1 is GTSNPN, CDR2 SVGIG, per germline (reference sequence). Each TCR beta library was made by quantitative 5'-RACE that incorporated molecular barcodes. MiXCR, applied by TCRdb to the 5' RACE reads, yields one record per CDR3 protein. This sample yields under 200,000 distinct CDR3 sequences, of which around a tenth are seen a single time; around 16% belongs to the top ten. The sample comprised blood, either unsorted or a sorted T cell fraction (not recorded which). This TCR derives from a female donor with ankylosing spondylitis or in good health (not recorded which). The chain employs TRBV30 and TRBJ2-7; D is possibly TRBD1 (5 bases). CDR3 in DNA: TGTGCCTGGAGTTCCCAACAGGAGAAGGCCTACGAGCAGTACTTC. Encoded protein: CAWSSQQEKAYEQYF.